The 13 T cell receptor beta chains below all came from one sample that was sequenced in a study of graft-versus-host responses after intestinal transplantation. Antigens for these TCRs are unknown. Profiling relied on immunoSEQ multiplex PCR, and the TCRdb table lists in-frame clones only, not all of them. The data show around 55,000 clones, 70% to 90% seen once. This specimen consisted of unstimulated CD4+ T cells sorted from spleen or lymph node cells, obtained before transplant. Receptor source: a human donor who was the organ donor for an intestinal transplant.

This clone was counted only a few times. Compared with germline, one end of the junction differs, possibly owing to a read error. This chain links TRBV7-7 with TRBJ2-7; D might be TRBD2 (6 bases). There are 14 residues in the CDR3. Germline V gene sequence: CDR1 SSHAT, CDR2 FNYEAQ (reference sequence). The CDR3 region is CASSLAVGAGEQYF. In DNA, the CDR3 is TGTGCTAGCAGCTTAGCGGTAGGGGCTGGCGAGCAGTACTTC.

V gene TRBV30 combines with J gene TRBJ2-1; perhaps TRBD2 as D (6 bases). V was cut by 0 bases and J by 1 base, with 10 bases left in between. CDR1 is GTSNPN, CDR2 SVGIG, per germline (reference sequence). The length of the CDR3 is 15 residues. The CDR3 sequence is CAWSVGLASYNEQFF. CDR3 nucleotide sequence: TGTGCCTGGAGTGTCGGGCTAGCGTCCTACAATGAGCAGTTCTTC.

The V gene is TRBV5-1, the J gene TRBJ1-2; TRBD1 agrees at 7 bases. Per the germline V gene, CDR1 is SGHRS and CDR2 is YFSETQ. The trim removed 0 bases at V and 2 bases at J, leaving 4 bases unmatched. The CDR3 consists of 15 residues. The CDR3 DNA sequence: TGCGCCAGCAGCTTGGTTAGGGGGCAGAACTATGGCTACACCTTC. Amino acid sequence: CASSLVRGQNYGYTF.

The rearrangement links TRBV2 to TRBJ1-2; 11 bases match TRBD1. The V and J ends lost 4 bases and 7 bases, in that order; junction bases with no gene match: 5. Germline-derived CDR1 and CDR2 are SNHLY and FYNNEI. The length of the CDR3 is 14 residues. This CDR3 is CASSVDRGPGGYTF. The DNA of the CDR3 is TGTGCCAGCAGTGTGGACAGGGGGCCGGGTGGCTACACCTTC.

The chain employs TRBV10-1 and TRBJ1-6, with 7 bases lining up with TRBD1. CDR1 WNHNN and CDR2 SYGVQD come from the germline V gene (reference sequence). The length of the CDR3 is 12 residues. Unmatched junction bases numbered 8, after V lost 4 bases and J lost 17 bases. CDR3 region: CASSATGAAVHF. The DNA for the CDR3 is TGCGCCAGCAGTGCCACAGGGGCCGCCGTCCACTTT.

The chain has TRBV5-6 and TRBJ2-5; D remains ambiguous. Germline V CDR1 and CDR2: SGHDT, YYEEEE. This CDR3 contains 14 residues. The germline V and J ends were trimmed by 2 bases and 1 base, with 9 bases remaining between them. CDR3 sequence (DNA): TGTGCCAGCAGCTTTAGGAGCCGCCAAGAGACCCAGTACTTC. Its translation is CASSFRSRQETQYF.

This chain links TRBV30 with TRBJ1-5, with D possibly TRBD1 on 5 matching bases. Germline CDR1 reads GTSNPN; CDR2 reads SVGIG (reference sequence). CDR3 length equals 12 residues. Trimming pared 3 bases from V and 8 bases from J, leaving 11 bases between. CDR3 sequence: CAWSRGGEPQHF. CDR3 sequence (DNA): TGTGCCTGGAGCCGGGGGGGGGAGCCCCAGCATTTT.

J is TRBJ2-5 and V is TRBV2; the D is unclear. Near its end, the DNA agrees better with TRBJ2-7, so the J call may be wrong. CDR1 and CDR2 (germline): SNHLY, FYNNEI. The length of the CDR3 is 13 residues. The CDR3: CASSEEWSHEQYF. CDR3 nucleotides: TGTGCCAGCAGTGAGGAGTGGAGTCACGAGCAGTACTTC.

This chain links TRBV4-2 with TRBJ2-7, with 7 positions matching TRBD2. Trimming removed 3 bases from V and 1 base from J; junction bases left unmatched: 6. The length of the CDR3 is 15 residues. Germline lookup yields CDR1 LGHNA and CDR2 YNFKEQ. The CDR3 sequence is CASSHSSGTSYEQYF. The CDR3 region has the DNA TGTGCCAGCAGCCATTCCAGCGGGACTTCCTACGAGCAGTACTTC.

The chain links TRBV28 to TRBJ1-4; D is perhaps TRBD1 (5 bases). The germline V and J ends were trimmed by 2 bases and 7 bases, with 11 bases remaining between them. This CDR3 comprises 14 residues. Germline CDR1 is MDHEN and CDR2 is SYDVKM. DNA of the CDR3: TGTGCCAGCAGTTTAGGGGGGAAGGGTGAAAAACTGTTTTTT. Amino acid sequence: CASSLGGKGEKLFF. The full variable domain, its missing parts supplied by reference TRBV28 and TRBJ1-4, is DVKVTQSSRYLVKRTGEKVFLECVQDMDHENMFWYRQDPGLGLRLIYFSYDVKMKEKGDIPEGYSVSREKKERFSLILESASTNQTSMYLCASSLGGKGEKLFFGSGTQLSVL.

The chain links TRBV11-2 to TRBJ1-1, with TRBD1 as a possible D gene (6 bases). This CDR3 has 15 amino acids. CDR1 and CDR2 (germline): SGHAT, FQNNGV. V lost 5 bases, J lost 1 base, and 14 bases lay in between. The CDR3 loop is CASSPTRGKNTEAFF. In DNA form, the CDR3 reads TGTGCCAGCAGCCCTACCAGGGGCAAGAACACTGAAGCTTTCTTT. The full variable domain, in which reference TRBV11-2 and TRBJ1-1 provide the parts outside the CDR3, is EAGVAQSPRYKIIEKRQSVAFWCNPISGHATLYWYQQILGQGPKLLIQFQNNGVVDDSQLPKDRFSAERLKGVDSTLKIQPAKLEDSAVYLCASSPTRGKNTEAFFGQGTRLTVV.

J is TRBJ2-1 and V is TRBV6-5, with unresolved D. The CDR3 is made up of 13 amino acids. Germline CDR1 is MNHEY and CDR2 is SVGAGI. V lost 0 bases, J lost 10 bases, and 10 bases lay in between. The CDR3 here is CASSYSLAREQFF. In nucleotides, the CDR3 is TGTGCCAGCAGTTACTCGTTAGCCCGAGAGCAGTTCTTC.

This clone is medium-sized within its sample. The chain recombines TRBV6-6 with TRBJ1-3; D remains unclear. Germline CDR1 reads MNHNY; CDR2 reads SVGAGI (reference sequence). Trimming cost V 10 bases and J 3 bases, with 10 bases left between them. The length of the CDR3 is 12 residues. DNA for the CDR3: TGTGCCATAAGGGAGAATGGAAACACCATATATTTT. Protein product: CAIRENGNTIYF.